One and the same sample provided the 21 T cell receptor beta chains below, sequenced in a study of blood T cell repertoires in COVID-19 (dated by TCRdb to the early 2020s). Library preparation employed the immunoSEQ multiplex PCR assay. TCRdb limited this immuneACCESS table to in-frame rearrangements with V and J called. A share of clones is missing; checked studies link under half to unresolved V genes, and the rest is unexplained. Recorded for this sample are 350,000 or so clones; around 90% of them occurred a single time. The ten largest clones capture roughly 18% of the sample. Sequenced: PBMCs or T cells enriched from blood (not recorded which). All receptors derive from a woman aged 25-40 years who had recovered from COVID-19.

There are many counts of this clone. Relative to the germline gene, one junction end is altered; a read error may explain this. The chain recombines TRBV28 with TRBJ2-5, with D possibly matching TRBD2 (6 bases). The CDR3 contains 16 residues. The germline V gene has CDR1 MDHEN and CDR2 SYDVKM. The CDR3: CASTLGAGINQETQYF. CDR3 DNA sequence: TGTGCCAGCACTTTAGGGGCGGGAATAAATCAAGAGACCCAGTACTTC. The full variable domain, with the rest looked up from reference TRBV28 and TRBJ2-5, is DVKVTQSSRYLVKRTGEKVFLECVQDMDHENMFWYRQDPGLGLRLIYFSYDVKMKEKGDIPEGYSVSREKKERFSLILESASTNQTSMYLCASTLGAGINQETQYFGPGTRLLVL.

The chain uses TRBV28 and TRBJ1-2, with 7 nucleotides matching TRBD1. The CDR3 runs 14 residues. Germline CDR1 is MDHEN and CDR2 is SYDVKM. Germline trimming cut 1 base from V and 3 bases from J; bases unmatched to any gene: 2. CDR3 in amino acids: CASSLSDRDYGYTF. CDR3 nucleotide sequence: TGTGCCAGCAGTTTATCCGACAGGGACTATGGCTACACCTTC.

This clone was observed a single time. V gene TRBV10-3 combines with J gene TRBJ2-7; 14 nucleotides line up with TRBD2. Germline CDR1 is ENHRY and CDR2 is SYGVKD. V shed 6 bases and J 2 bases; nucleotides not matched to a gene: 6. The CDR3 extends over 16 amino acids. CDR3 loop: CAISTGLAGDPYEQYF. CDR3 in DNA: TGTGCCATCAGCACGGGACTAGCGGGGGACCCCTACGAGCAGTACTTC.

The J gene is TRBJ2-3, the V gene TRBV11-2; 8 positions agree with TRBD2. CDR3 length: 17 residues. CDR1 is SGHAT and CDR2 is FQNNGV in the germline V gene. Trimming removed 5 bases from V and 2 bases from J; junction bases left unmatched: 12. The CDR3 is CASSPTGGDRDTDTQYF. The DNA for the CDR3 is TGTGCCAGCAGCCCGACGGGGGGGGATAGGGACACAGATACGCAGTATTTT.

The chain links TRBV7-2 to TRBJ2-7; TRBD2 agrees at 11 bases. This CDR3 spans 15 amino acids. In germline, CDR1 is SGHTA, CDR2 FQGNSA. With V trimmed by 6 bases and J by 0 bases, 4 bases remained unmatched. The CDR3 region is CASRQGLAVSYEQYF. The CDR3 DNA sequence: TGTGCCAGCAGACAGGGACTAGCGGTCTCCTACGAGCAGTACTTC.

The chain is built from TRBV28 and TRBJ1-4; perhaps TRBD1 as D (6 bases). Trimming cost V 3 bases and J 5 bases, with 10 bases left between them. This CDR3 has 14 amino acids. Looked up from germline, CDR1 is MDHEN and CDR2 is SYDVKM. CDR3 nucleotide sequence: TGTGCCAGCAGTTTGGGACAACGAAATGAAAAACTGTTTTTT. It specifies CASSLGQRNEKLFF.

V is TRBV7-8 and J is TRBJ1-1; 10 nucleotides match TRBD1. Germline V gene sequence: CDR1 SGHVS, CDR2 FQNEAQ. With V trimmed by 5 bases and J by 7 bases, 13 bases remained unmatched. This CDR3 region has 16 residues. The CDR3 here is CASSPQTGGVSREAFF. CDR3 coding DNA: TGTGCCAGCAGCCCCCAGACAGGGGGCGTCTCCCGTGAAGCTTTCTTT.

V usage is TRBV30 and J usage is TRBJ1-1, with D tentatively TRBD1 (6 bases). CDR3 length equals 15 residues. V dropped 4 bases and J dropped 2 bases, with 17 bases sitting between them. Germline CDR1 GTSNPN, CDR2 SVGIG (reference sequence). CDR3 DNA sequence: TGTGCCTGGAATAGGGGGATCCATAGCAACACTGAAGCTTTCTTT. It yields the protein CAWNRGIHSNTEAFF.

CDR3 nucleotide sequence: TGCGCCAGCAGCCCCGGGACAGGGGGCTCAGAGACCCAGTACTTC. It translates to CASSPGTGGSETQYF. The rearrangement uses TRBV4-1 and TRBJ2-5; 12 nucleotides match TRBD1. The trim removed 4 bases at V and 4 bases at J, leaving 4 bases unmatched. Germline lookup yields CDR1 MGHRA and CDR2 YSYEKL. The CDR3 spans 15 residues.

The gene calls are TRBV5-4 and TRBJ1-1, with D perhaps matching TRBD1 (6 bases). The V gene's germline CDR1 is SGHNT and CDR2 YYREEE (reference sequence). Trimming took 4 bases from V and 5 from J, leaving 12 bases between them. The CDR3 is 13 residues long. The CDR3 region has the DNA TGTGCCAGCAGCCGACAGGTGGAGACTGAAGCTTTCTTT. As protein: CASSRQVETEAFF.

This chain uses TRBV19 with TRBJ2-1; 12 bases line up with TRBD2. The junction had 6 bases not matched to a gene; V was cut back by 2 bases and J by 10 bases. The CDR3 runs to 15 residues. The germline CDR1 and CDR2 sequences are LNHDA and SQIVND (reference sequence). The CDR3 loop reads CASSITSGGSWEQFF. The CDR3 DNA sequence: TGTGCCAGTAGTATAACTAGCGGGGGGTCCTGGGAGCAGTTCTTC.

V usage is TRBV5-4 and J usage is TRBJ1-1, with TRBD1 as a possible D gene (5 bases). V dropped 0 bases and J dropped 7 bases, with 10 bases sitting between them. This CDR3 is 13 amino acids long. Germline V gives CDR1 SGHNT, CDR2 YYREEE (reference sequence). CDR3 amino acids: CASSLGQPGEAFF. The CDR3 DNA sequence: TGTGCCAGCAGCTTGGGACAGCCTGGTGAAGCTTTCTTT.

The chain has TRBV15 and TRBJ2-5; 8 bases line up with TRBD2. This CDR3 has 14 residues. J gave up 2 bases and V 1 base, and 0 bases lay outside the gene matches. From germline, CDR1 is LNHNV and CDR2 YYDKDF (reference sequence). This CDR3 is CATSRGLAQETQYF. The DNA for the CDR3 is TGTGCCACCAGCAGAGGACTAGCGCAAGAGACCCAGTACTTC.

CDR3 residues: CASSLGSGRSSYEQYF. The CDR3 bases are TGTGCCAGCAGTTTAGGGAGCGGGAGAAGCTCCTACGAGCAGTACTTC. The gene calls are TRBV27 and TRBJ2-7, with 8 bases fitting TRBD2. With V trimmed by 2 bases and J by 0 bases, 6 bases remained unmatched. CDR3 size: 16 residues. Germline values: CDR1 MNHEY, CDR2 SMNVEV (reference sequence).

The CDR3 protein is CASSFGQGAHQPQHF. The CDR3 nucleotides are TGTGCCAGCAGTTTTGGCCAGGGGGCTCATCAGCCCCAGCATTTT. V usage is TRBV2 and J usage is TRBJ1-5, with 8 bases lining up with TRBD1. Germline V gene data show CDR1 as SNHLY and CDR2 as FYNNEI. The junction had 8 bases not matched to a gene; V was cut back by 5 bases and J by 5 bases. The CDR3 extends over 15 amino acids.

The chain couples TRBV28 to TRBJ2-1; TRBD2 aligns across 9 bases. The germline CDR1 and CDR2 sequences are MDHEN and SYDVKM. The CDR3 is made up of 16 amino acids. V lost 3 bases, J lost 1 base, and 4 bases stayed unmatched. CDR3 sequence reads: CASSFLAGSSYNEQFF. The CDR3 region has the DNA TGTGCCAGCAGTTTTCTAGCGGGATCATCCTACAATGAGCAGTTCTTC.

The chain recombines TRBV7-2 with TRBJ2-1; no clear D. This CDR3 has 15 amino acids. CDR1 and CDR2 (germline): SGHTA, FQGNSA. Trimming stripped 5 bases from V and 8 bases from J, with 19 bases between. The CDR3: CASSPIAPPSHEQFF. The CDR3, as DNA: TGTGCCAGCAGCCCTATTGCCCCCCCCTCTCATGAGCAGTTCTTC.

The rearrangement uses TRBV6-5 and TRBJ1-2; 7 bases align to TRBD1. In germline, CDR1 is MNHEY, CDR2 SVGAGI. J gave up 5 bases and V 2 bases, and 8 bases lay outside the gene matches. CDR3 size: 15 residues. CDR3 coding DNA: TGTGCCAGCAGTTACGGGACAGATGCCTTGTATGGCTACACCTTC. The encoded protein is CASSYGTDALYGYTF.

The rearrangement joins TRBV4-1 to TRBJ1-6; the D gene is possibly TRBD1 (6 bases). The CDR3 totals 18 residues. Trimming cost V 2 bases and J 9 bases, with 23 bases left between them. Germline V gene sequence: CDR1 MGHRA, CDR2 YSYEKL. CDR3 sequence: CASSQNLGPGAGGSPLHF. The CDR3 nucleotides read TGCGCCAGCAGCCAAAACCTAGGTCCGGGGGCGGGAGGTTCACCCCTCCACTTT.

The V gene is TRBV9, the J gene TRBJ1-4, with D maybe TRBD1 (6 bases). CDR3 size: 18 residues. The ends were cut back, 4 bases at V and 8 bases at J, with 27 bases in the middle. From germline, CDR1 is SGDLS and CDR2 YYNGEE. DNA for the CDR3: TGTGCCAGCAGCCCAAGTCCCCTATACAGGGTCAGGGAGGAAAAACTGTTTTTT. This codes for CASSPSPLYRVREEKLFF.

V and J are TRBV27 and TRBJ2-7; 9 nucleotides match TRBD1. The CDR3 spans 15 residues. Looked up from germline, CDR1 is MNHEY and CDR2 is SMNVEV (reference sequence). The V and J ends lost 4 bases and 4 bases, in that order; junction bases with no gene match: 8. The CDR3 coding sequence is TGTGCCAGCAGTTCCGCGGGACAGGGCTCTTACGAGCAGTACTTC. Its protein is CASSSAGQGSYEQYF.